Below are 18 T cell receptor beta chains sequenced from a single sample in a study of T cell responses to AZD1222 COVID-19 vaccine. Here immunoSEQ multiplex PCR was the method, and the copy in TCRdb shows in-frame clones only, minus some. Here the sample spans around 140,000 clones, 88% being singletons. Sequencing was performed on peripheral blood, taken 28 days after the second dose of the MenACWY control vaccine. The receptors come from an adult who received the MenACWY meningococcal vaccine as a control.

The V call is TRBV7-9, the J call TRBJ2-2; D possibly corresponds to TRBD1 (6 bases). This CDR3 spans 15 amino acids. The germline CDR1 and CDR2 sequences are SEHNR and FQNEAQ (reference sequence). The V and J ends lost 8 bases and 6 bases respectively, with 19 bases between them. CDR3 sequence (DNA): TGTGCCAGCCGTCGAGAGACAGGCATATCCGGGGAGCTGTTTTTT. Translating it yields CASRRETGISGELFF.

Only one count was recorded for this clone. The CDR3 region has the DNA TGTGCCAGCAGTTTCCTGAACCTACAAGAGACCCAGTACTTC. Translated, it gives CASSFLNLQETQYF. This chain links TRBV28 with TRBJ2-5; D not resolved. Germline V gene lookup returns CDR1 MDHEN and CDR2 SYDVKM. V was pared by 3 bases and J by 2 bases, with 10 bases between. This CDR3 has 14 amino acids.

The chain is built from TRBV18 and TRBJ2-7; TRBD2 aligns across 7 bases. There are 13 residues in the CDR3. V lost 2 bases, J lost 6 bases, and 4 bases stayed unmatched. Germline assignment: CDR1 KGHSH and CDR2 LQKENI. The CDR3 coding sequence is TGTGCCAGCTCACCATCGGGGGGTGGCGAGCAGTACTTC. Protein product: CASSPSGGGEQYF.

This clone was seen a handful of times. J is TRBJ1-1 and V is TRBV5-1; D not resolved. This CDR3 is 11 amino acids long. Trimming removed 0 bases at V and 9 bases at J, with 6 bases between. Per germline, CDR1 SGHRS and CDR2 YFSETQ. The CDR3 bases are TGCGCCAGCAGCTTGGGGGCGCAAGCTTTCTTT. Its protein product is CASSLGAQAFF. The entire variable domain, with the rest obtained from reference TRBV5-1 and TRBJ1-1, is as follows: KAGVTQTPRYLIKTRGQQVTLSCSPISGHRSVSWYQQTPGQGLQFLFEYFSETQRNKGNFPGRFSGRQFSNSRSEMNVSTLELGDSALYLCASSLGAQAFFGQGTRLTVV.

The genes are TRBV2 and TRBJ1-5, with TRBD1 matching over 9 bases. The CDR3 consists of 14 residues. Trimming at V came to 4 bases and at J to 6 bases, leaving 4 bases not matched to a gene. Germline V lookup: CDR1 SNHLY, CDR2 FYNNEI. CDR3 region: CASSGQGEGQPQHF. In DNA form, the CDR3 reads TGTGCCAGCAGTGGACAGGGGGAAGGTCAGCCCCAGCATTTT.

This rearrangement joins TRBV5-5 to TRBJ2-2; D remains unclear. Between the trimmed V and J ends, which lost 0 bases and 0 bases, there was a span of 9 bases. This CDR3 is built from 16 residues. CDR1 and CDR2 (germline): SGHKS, YYEKEE (reference sequence). The CDR3 spells CASSLVPGPNTGELFF. For the CDR3, the DNA is TGTGCCAGCAGCTTGGTGCCAGGCCCGAACACCGGGGAGCTGTTTTTT.

The chain combines TRBV19 with TRBJ1-2, with a tentative D call TRBD1 (5 bases). CDR1 and CDR2 (germline): LNHDA, SQIVND (reference sequence). V lost 3 bases, J lost 4 bases, and 12 bases lay in between. The CDR3 extends over 14 amino acids. CDR3 nucleotide sequence: TGTGCCAGTAGTATCGGGGGGTCTGCCTATGGCTACACCTTC. This translates into CASSIGGSAYGYTF.

V and J are TRBV6-5 and TRBJ2-7; the D is unclear. This CDR3 has 12 amino acids. Trimming removed 6 bases from V and 0 bases from J, with 6 bases in between. Germline V gene lookup returns CDR1 MNHEY and CDR2 SVGAGI. In DNA, the CDR3 is TGTGCCAGCAGAAGGGACTCCTACGAGCAGTACTTC. Translation gives CASRRDSYEQYF.

V is TRBV2 and J is TRBJ2-7, with D hard to call. Between the trimmed V and J ends, which lost 3 bases and 3 bases, there was a span of 6 bases. Germline assignment: CDR1 SNHLY and CDR2 FYNNEI. This CDR3 is 12 amino acids long. The DNA for the CDR3 is TGTGCCAGCAGTGATACAAGCTACGAGCAGTACTTC. It codes for CASSDTSYEQYF.

The V gene is TRBV23-1, the J gene TRBJ1-5; 8 bases are shared with TRBD1. TRBV23-1 is an open reading frame whose function is uncertain. The CDR3 totals 15 residues. V shed 4 bases and J 7 bases; nucleotides not matched to a gene: 9. CDR3 amino acids: CASSPRQGARQPQHF. In DNA form, the CDR3 reads TGCGCCAGCAGTCCGCGGCAGGGGGCGAGACAGCCCCAGCATTTT.

The genes are TRBV4-3 and TRBJ1-2; 8 positions agree with TRBD1. After removal of 3 bases from V and 0 bases from J, the junction contained 3 bases not matched to a gene. This CDR3 is 15 amino acids long. The germline V gene has CDR1 LGHNA and CDR2 YSLEER. The CDR3 here is CASSQETGANYGYTF. The CDR3 DNA follows: TGCGCCAGCAGCCAGGAGACAGGGGCTAACTATGGCTACACCTTC.

V usage is TRBV5-1 and J usage is TRBJ2-3; D remains unclear. The CDR3 is 14 residues long. V lost 4 bases, J lost 2 bases, and 11 bases lay in between. Germline loops: CDR1 SGHRS, CDR2 YFSETQ. The CDR3 coding sequence is TGCGCCAGCAGCACGGACCCTACCACAGATACGCAGTATTTT. It specifies CASSTDPTTDTQYF.

V usage is TRBV5-8 and J usage is TRBJ1-4; D remains unclear. In germline, CDR1 is SGHTS, CDR2 YDEGEE. The V and J ends lost 4 bases and 8 bases respectively, with 18 bases between them. The CDR3 loop spans 15 amino acids. The CDR3 region has the DNA TGTGCCAGCAGCCGGTGGTCGGCAGAGGCAGAAAAACTGTTTTTT. Its translation is CASSRWSAEAEKLFF.

The V and J genes are TRBV10-3 and TRBJ2-1; TRBD1 matches 9 bases. V shed 6 bases, J shed 4 bases, and the junction held 4 bases outside the gene matches. The CDR3 runs 14 residues. The V gene's germline CDR1 is ENHRY and CDR2 SYGVKD. The CDR3 sequence is CAISPDRGYNEQFF. DNA for the CDR3: TGTGCCATCAGCCCGGACAGGGGTTACAATGAGCAGTTCTTC.

V usage is TRBV3-1 (or the pseudogene TRBV3-2) and J usage is TRBJ2-2; 10 bases line up with TRBD2. Germline CDR1 reads LGHDT; CDR2 reads YNNKEL (reference sequence). The CDR3 has 16 residues. Trimming took 4 bases from V and 5 from J; bases not matched to a gene: 7. The CDR3 reads CASSPTGTSATGELFF. CDR3 DNA: TGTGCCAGCAGCCCCACCGGGACTAGCGCTACCGGGGAGCTGTTTTTT.

The CDR3 nucleotides are TGCGCCAGCAGCCAGGGACAGTTGAACTATGGCTACACCTTC. Translating gives CASSQGQLNYGYTF. The chain joins TRBV4-3 to TRBJ1-2, with 7 nucleotides matching TRBD1. This CDR3 is built from 14 residues. Germline V gives CDR1 LGHNA, CDR2 YSLEER. Germline trimming cut 3 bases from V and 2 bases from J; bases unmatched to any gene: 3.

The chain employs TRBV5-1 and TRBJ1-1, with D hard to call. V was cut by 0 bases and J by 0 bases, with 9 bases left in between. The germline V gene encodes CDR1 SGHRS and CDR2 YFSETQ. The CDR3 covers 15 residues. CDR3 nucleotide sequence: TGCGCCAGCAGCTTGGGGTTTGGTATGAACACTGAAGCTTTCTTT. It yields the protein CASSLGFGMNTEAFF.

CDR3 region: CSVGFWNRGLGYTF. For the CDR3, the DNA is TGCAGCGTTGGATTTTGGAACAGGGGGCTAGGCTACACCTTC. The J gene is TRBJ1-2, the V gene TRBV29-1; 9 bases are shared with TRBD1. The CDR3 is 14 residues long. The J segment lost 8 bases and the V segment lost 4 bases, leaving 11 bases of the junction unmatched. Germline values: CDR1 SQVTM, CDR2 ANQGSEA.